Sequencing of this T cell receptor beta chain was carried out in a study of patients and donors after allogeneic stem cell transplantation. TCRdb reprocessed the RT-PCR reads with MiXCR, giving one entry per CDR3 protein. The sample contains tens of thousands of distinct CDR3 sequences, approximately 5.2% of which appear only once. J was trimmed by 0 bases and V by 0 bases; bases with no gene match: 0. This CDR3 is 15 amino acids long. Per the germline V gene, CDR1 is SGDLS and CDR2 is YYNGEE. This TCR derives from a human donor who was either an allogeneic HSCT recipient or a stem cell or donor lymphocyte infusion donor (not recorded which). It is not recorded whose cells these are; they may come from a transplant donor. Sequencing input: blood, either unsorted or a sorted T cell fraction (not recorded which). The chain couples TRBV9 to TRBJ1-2; TRBD1 aligns across 9 bases. This CDR3 is CASSVGDRANYGYTF. Written as DNA, the CDR3 is TGTGCCAGCAGCGTAGGGGACAGGGCTAACTATGGCTACACCTTC.